This is a list of T cell receptor beta chains from one sample in a study of blood T cell repertoires in COVID-19. Data came from immunoSEQ multiplex PCR; TCRdb stores just in-frame clones and leaves some out. The table records under 200,000 clones, more than 80% of them present only once. Sequenced sample: peripheral blood. These receptors were obtained from a man aged 50-60 years with acute or convalescent COVID-19. CDR3s include the opening cysteine and the closing phenylalanine or tryptophan. D genes are given only for firm matches. Size is omitted from some rows. Given values are once, few, many or a class for expanded clones.

j_gene | d_gene | abundance | v_gene | CDR3aa | CDR3nt
TRBJ1-4 | . | few | TRBV6-5 | CASSQSGGRAEKLFF | TGTGCCAGCAGCCAATCGGGGGGCCGGGCGGAAAAACTGTTTTTT
TRBJ1-2 | TRBD1 | . | TRBV28 | CASTPLGGTGAYGYTF | TGTGCCAGCACACCCTTGGGGGGGACAGGGGCCTATGGCTACACCTTC
TRBJ2-2 | TRBD1 | . | TRBV9 | CASSVEGQGSGELFF | TGTGCCAGCAGCGTAGAGGGACAGGGGTCCGGGGAGCTGTTTTTT
TRBJ1-5 | . | . | TRBV18 | CASSVTEGQPQHF | TGTGCCAGCTCAGTAACAGAGGGACAGCCCCAGCATTTT
TRBJ1-2 | . | . | TRBV30 | CAWSRSGVGGYTF | TGTGCCTGGAGCCGCTCCGGAGTCGGGGGCTACACCTTC
TRBJ2-1 | TRBD1 | . | TRBV28 | CASSPRQGKIWNEQFF | TGTGCCAGCAGTCCTCGACAGGGAAAGATTTGGAATGAGCAGTTCTTC
TRBJ1-4 | TRBD1 | . | TRBV3-1/TRBV3-2 | CASSQRGRNEKLFF | TGTGCCAGCAGCCAAAGGGGGCGCAATGAAAAACTGTTTTTT
TRBJ2-1 | TRBD2 | few | TRBV7-2 | CASSLVTSGVNEQFF | TGTGCCAGCAGCTTAGTGACTAGCGGGGTCAATGAGCAGTTCTTC
TRBJ2-3 | TRBD2 | . | TRBV5-4 | CASSLFGSGGTNTDTQYF | TGTGCCAGCAGCTTGTTCGGGAGCGGGGGGACCAACACAGATACGCAGTATTTT
TRBJ2-1 | TRBD2 | . | TRBV7-3 | CASTPTSGSSYNEQFF | TGTGCCAGCACCCCGACTAGCGGGAGTTCCTACAATGAGCAGTTCTTC
TRBJ1-1 | TRBD1 | . | TRBV19 | CASTLQGAGTGYRAEAFF | TGTGCCAGTACCCTACAAGGGGCCGGGACAGGGTATCGTGCTGAAGCTTTCTTT
TRBJ2-2 | . | . | TRBV3-1/TRBV3-2 | CASSLRGGELFF | TGTGCCAGCAGCCTTAGAGGGGGGGAGCTGTTTTTT
TRBJ2-7 | TRBD2 | . | TRBV15 | CATSSGRAYEQYF | TGTGCCACCAGCAGCGGGAGGGCCTACGAGCAGTACTTC
TRBJ1-1 | . | . | TRBV20-1 | CSAREGGPAFF | TGCAGTGCTAGAGAGGGGGGGCCAGCTTTCTTT
TRBJ1-4 | TRBD1 | . | TRBV5-6 | CASSHKGTGNEKLFF | TGTGCCAGCAGCCATAAGGGGACAGGGAATGAAAAACTGTTTTTT
TRBJ2-1 | TRBD2 | . | TRBV10-3 | CAIRTSGGSNEQFF | TGTGCCATCCGGACTAGCGGGGGTAGCAATGAGCAGTTCTTC
TRBJ2-5 | . | . | TRBV10-3 | CAISESTGAGETQYF | TGTGCCATCAGTGAGTCGACGGGAGCGGGAGAGACCCAGTACTTC
TRBJ1-1 | TRBD1 | . | TRBV6-5 | CASSTGVNTEAFF | TGTGCCAGCAGTACAGGGGTGAACACTGAAGCTTTCTTT
TRBJ1-2 | . | . | TRBV30 | CAWSASTRGYGYTF | TGTGCCTGGAGTGCTTCCACTCGTGGCTATGGCTACACCTTC
TRBJ2-5 | TRBD2 | . | TRBV19 | CASNEFGLAGGEETQYF | TGTGCCAGTAACGAATTCGGACTAGCGGGGGGCGAAGAGACCCAGTACTTC